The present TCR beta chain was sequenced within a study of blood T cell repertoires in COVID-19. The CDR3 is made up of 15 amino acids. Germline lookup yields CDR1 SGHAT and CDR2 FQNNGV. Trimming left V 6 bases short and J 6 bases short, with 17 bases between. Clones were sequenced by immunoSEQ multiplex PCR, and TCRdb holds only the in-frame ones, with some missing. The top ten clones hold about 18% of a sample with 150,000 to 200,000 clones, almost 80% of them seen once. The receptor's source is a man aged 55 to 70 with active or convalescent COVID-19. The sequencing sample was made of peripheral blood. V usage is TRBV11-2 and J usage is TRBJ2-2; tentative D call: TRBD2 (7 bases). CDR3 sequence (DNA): TGTGCCAGCAGATGGAGGGGGGGCGGTGCCGGGGAGCTGTTTTTT. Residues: CASRWRGGGAGELFF.